One sample yielded the 27 T cell receptor beta chains listed below, sequenced in a study of follicular helper T cells after annual influenza vaccination. Time point denoted: 2014-2015 season, 7 days after vaccination. The repertoire was sequenced with immunoSEQ multiplex PCR; TCRdb's copy has only in-frame clones and lacks some. The sample records some 10,000 clones, 83% being singletons. Sequences were derived from CXCR5- memory CD4+ T cells sorted from blood, sampled 7 days after influenza vaccination. Every receptor here comes from an adult who received the influenza vaccine.

The chain uses TRBV29-1 and TRBJ2-7; D is unresolved. V was pared by 1 base and J by 4 bases, with 8 bases between. The CDR3 loop spans 12 amino acids. In germline, CDR1 is SQVTM, CDR2 ANQGSEA. The CDR3 coding sequence is TGCAGCGTTGAAGGCAGAGAGTACGAGCAGTACTTC. It translates to CSVEGREYEQYF.

This clone showed up just once. The CDR3 is CASSPGDSRNTEAFF. CDR3 DNA sequence: TGCGCCAGCAGCCCAGGGGACAGCCGGAACACTGAAGCTTTCTTT. This rearrangement joins TRBV5-1 to TRBJ1-1; 7 bases fit TRBD1. CDR1 and CDR2 (germline): SGHRS, YFSETQ. Trimming removed 4 bases from V and 1 base from J; junction bases left unmatched: 7. The CDR3 loop spans 15 amino acids.

The chain couples TRBV10-3 to TRBJ2-2; 7 bases line up with TRBD1. This CDR3 contains 18 residues. The J segment lost 3 bases and the V segment lost 6 bases, leaving 16 bases of the junction unmatched. CDR1 is ENHRY and CDR2 is SYGVKD in the germline V gene. The CDR3 sequence: CAISQLGAQGTDTGELFF. In nucleotides, the CDR3 is TGTGCCATCAGCCAATTGGGGGCGCAGGGGACAGACACCGGGGAGCTGTTTTTT.

The V call is TRBV6-6, the J call TRBJ1-1, with D possibly being TRBD1 (5 bases). The CDR3 runs 15 residues. CDR1 and CDR2 (germline): MNHNY, SVGAGI (reference sequence). The V gene lost 0 bases and the J gene lost 1 base, with 9 bases spanning the gap. The CDR3 DNA follows: TGTGCCAGCAGTTACTCCCGGGGCCCGAACACTGAAGCTTTCTTT. Translation: CASSYSRGPNTEAFF.

J is TRBJ2-7 and V is TRBV2; tentative D call: TRBD2 (6 bases). The CDR3 has 14 amino acids. CDR1 and CDR2 from the germline V gene are SNHLY and FYNNEI. V lost 4 bases and J 1 base, leaving 11 bases between the germline ends. In nucleotides, the CDR3 is TGTGCCAGCAGTGCGTTAGCGGAATCCTACGAGCAGTACTTC. Protein: CASSALAESYEQYF.

The chain joins TRBV19 to TRBJ1-2, with D maybe TRBD1 (6 bases). The V gene lost 2 bases and the J gene lost 2 bases, with 6 bases spanning the gap. The CDR3 runs 13 residues. Germline values: CDR1 LNHDA, CDR2 SQIVND (reference sequence). The CDR3 DNA follows: TGTGCCAGTAGTATACAGGGGAACTATGGCTACACCTTC. It specifies CASSIQGNYGYTF.

In DNA, the CDR3 is TGTGCCAGCAGCGCCCCCTTCGGATCTAGCGGGGGATCTAGCACAGATACGCAGTATTTT. Translated: CASSAPFGSSGGSSTDTQYF. The chain carries TRBV9 and TRBJ2-3; the match to TRBD2 covers 10 bases. CDR1 and CDR2 (germline): SGDLS, YYNGEE. V was clipped by 3 bases and J by 0 bases; unmatched bases: 16. This CDR3 comprises 20 residues.

The rearrangement links TRBV5-4 to TRBJ2-1; 7 positions agree with TRBD2. V shed 4 bases, J shed 7 bases, and the junction held 14 bases outside the gene matches. The germline V gene encodes CDR1 SGHNT and CDR2 YYREEE (reference sequence). The CDR3 sequence is 16 residues long. Written as DNA, the CDR3 is TGTGCCAGCAGCCCCAGGGTGAGCGGGGTGGGGAATGAGCAGTTCTTC. This translates into CASSPRVSGVGNEQFF.

The chain combines TRBV6-6 with TRBJ1-1; D unresolved. V shed 4 bases and J shed 5 bases, with 8 bases lying between them. Germline loops: CDR1 MNHNY, CDR2 SVGAGI (reference sequence). The CDR3 totals 12 residues. CDR3 sequence (DNA): TGTGCCAGCAGTTCTCCCCGGACTGAAGCTTTCTTT. It is translated as CASSSPRTEAFF.

The chain is built from TRBV4-1 and TRBJ1-2; maybe TRBD1 (5 bases). The V end lost 4 bases, the J end lost 4 bases, and 16 bases lay between the germline ends. The germline V gene has CDR1 MGHRA and CDR2 YSYEKL. This CDR3 has 15 residues. The CDR3 DNA sequence: TGCGCCAGCAGCCTCGCGGTCGGGGCCGTCTATGGCTACACCTTC. The encoded protein is CASSLAVGAVYGYTF.

J is TRBJ2-5 and V is TRBV7-2; the D gene is possibly TRBD1 (6 bases). Trimming stripped 4 bases from V and 5 bases from J, with 11 bases between. Germline CDR1 SGHTA, CDR2 FQGNSA. The CDR3 totals 13 residues. CDR3 in amino acids: CASSSNRVETQYF. DNA for the CDR3: TGTGCCAGCAGCTCAAACAGGGTTGAGACCCAGTACTTC.

This CDR3 is CASSPRGGYTF. The CDR3 nucleotides are TGTGCCAGCAGTCCCAGAGGGGGCTACACCTTC. The chain couples TRBV6-5 to TRBJ1-2; D remains ambiguous. The ends were cut back, 5 bases at V and 8 bases at J, with 9 bases in the middle. The CDR3 is 11 residues long. Germline loops: CDR1 MNHEY, CDR2 SVGAGI.

The rearrangement links TRBV6-5 to TRBJ1-1; the D is unclear. The CDR3 spans 16 residues. V lost 2 bases and J lost 6, with 19 bases in between. The germline gives CDR1 MNHEY, CDR2 SVGAGI. The CDR3 DNA reads as TGTGCCAGCAGTTACGCCCCCTCGATGAGGAGTTCTGAAGCTTTCTTT. This encodes CASSYAPSMRSSEAFF.

This clone came up once. The V gene is TRBV6-6, the J gene TRBJ2-7; D is unresolved. Trimming took 10 bases from V and 0 from J, leaving 16 bases between them. The CDR3 runs to 14 residues. Looked up from germline, CDR1 is MNHNY and CDR2 is SVGAGI (reference sequence). The CDR3 DNA reads TGTGCCACCCGAGGATCCAGCAGCTCCTACGAGCAGTACTTC. The encoded protein is CATRGSSSSYEQYF.

V usage is TRBV6-5 and J usage is TRBJ1-2, with D uncertain. The CDR3 extends over 12 amino acids. V was shortened by 2 bases and J by 4 bases, with 5 bases between the two germline ends. Germline assignment: CDR1 MNHEY and CDR2 SVGAGI. CDR3 DNA: TGTGCCAGCAGTTACCAAAGCTATGGCTACACCTTC. It codes for CASSYQSYGYTF.

The V call is TRBV15, the J call TRBJ1-3; 7 nucleotides agree with TRBD1. The CDR3 covers 14 residues. From germline, CDR1 is LNHNV and CDR2 YYDKDF (reference sequence). V lost 0 bases and J lost 4; bases outside the gene matches: 0. In nucleotides, the CDR3 is TGTGCCACCAGCAGAGACAGGGGGGGAAACACCATATATTTT. This gives the protein CATSRDRGGNTIYF.

The genes are TRBV7-8 and TRBJ1-2; D is unresolved. This CDR3 is 15 amino acids long. CDR1 is SGHVS, CDR2 FQNEAQ, per germline. The germline V and J ends were trimmed by 2 bases and 8 bases, with 18 bases remaining between them. In nucleotides, the CDR3 is TGTGCCAGCAGCTTACGATACAGTGGGCAGAGGGGCTACACCTTC. Its translation: CASSLRYSGQRGYTF.

The CDR3 sequence: CASSFTSGGDEQYF. As DNA, the CDR3 is TGTGCCAGCAGCTTTACTAGCGGGGGTGACGAGCAGTACTTC. The rearrangement uses TRBV11-3 and TRBJ2-7; 11 bases fit TRBD2. This CDR3 contains 14 residues. The germline V gene has CDR1 SGHNT and CDR2 YENEEA. V lost 3 bases and J lost 5; bases outside the gene matches: 3.

This chain links TRBV14 with TRBJ2-1; 15 bases fit TRBD2. V shed 0 bases, J shed 7 bases, and the junction held 7 bases outside the gene matches. CDR3 length: 18 amino acids. Looked up from germline, CDR1 is SGHDN and CDR2 is FVKESK. The CDR3 DNA reads TGTGCCAGCAGCCAAGACAACGGACTAGCGGGGGGGCATAATGAGCAGTTCTTC. It yields the protein CASSQDNGLAGGHNEQFF.

Concerning this clone itself: A read error may produce the germline difference seen at one junction end. The chain carries TRBV7-7 and TRBJ2-7; D possibly corresponds to TRBD2 (6 bases). The CDR3 is 14 residues long. In germline, CDR1 is SSHAT, CDR2 FNYEAQ (reference sequence). In DNA, the CDR3 is TGTGCTAGCAGCCCCGCGGGGTCCCGGGGCGAGCAGTACTTC. Its translation: CASSPAGSRGEQYF.

The chain employs TRBV19 and TRBJ2-7, with D unclear. Germline CDR1 is LNHDA and CDR2 is SQIVND (reference sequence). V shed 2 bases and J shed 4 bases, with 9 bases lying between them. The CDR3 spans 13 residues. The CDR3 spells CASSIRAEYEQYF. The CDR3 region has the DNA TGTGCCAGTAGTATAAGGGCGGAGTACGAGCAGTACTTC.

This chain links TRBV2 with TRBJ2-5; unclear D gene. The CDR3 runs to 14 residues. Germline CDR1 and CDR2: SNHLY and FYNNEI. V lost 2 bases to trimming and J lost 4 bases, with 11 bases between them. As DNA, the CDR3 is TGTGCCAGCAGTGAACTACCCAGGATAGAGACCCAGTACTTC. This sequence encodes CASSELPRIETQYF.

The chain is built from TRBV11-3 and TRBJ2-7; the match to TRBD1 covers 9 bases. Germline CDR1 is SGHNT and CDR2 is YENEEA. The CDR3 sequence is 14 residues long. The ends lost 6 bases at V and 2 bases at J; junction bases unmatched: 5. The CDR3 region has the DNA TGTGCCAGCAGTGCCGGGACAGGGCCCTACGAGCAGTACTTC. This gives the protein CASSAGTGPYEQYF.

The genes are TRBV6-5 and TRBJ1-1, with D unresolved. CDR1 is MNHEY, CDR2 SVGAGI, per germline. V gave up 6 bases and J gave up 1 base, with 3 bases separating them. The CDR3 extends over 11 amino acids. Here the CDR3 DNA reads TGTGCCAGCAGGGGGAACACTGAAGCTTTCTTT. It is translated as CASRGNTEAFF.

The rearrangement links TRBV6-1 to TRBJ1-5; D is uncertain. Germline CDR1 is MNHNS and CDR2 is SASEGT. Between the trimmed V and J ends, which lost 6 bases and 4 bases, there was a span of 4 bases. The CDR3 has 11 residues. The CDR3 sequence: CASRSNQPQHF. DNA for the CDR3: TGTGCCAGCAGGAGTAATCAGCCCCAGCATTTT.

The rearrangement uses TRBV29-1 and TRBJ1-1; 8 nucleotides line up with TRBD1. Germline CDR1 and CDR2: SQVTM and ANQGSEA. The CDR3 length is 15 residues. V gave up 7 bases and J gave up 1 base; unmatched junction bases: 11. The CDR3: CSATKGQGWNTEAFF. CDR3 DNA: TGCAGCGCAACAAAAGGACAGGGATGGAACACTGAAGCTTTCTTT.

This clone was recorded only once. Here the CDR3 DNA reads TGCGCCAGCAGCCAATCAGCGGGCGGGACCTACGAGCAGTACTTC. Protein: CASSQSAGGTYEQYF. This chain uses TRBV4-3 with TRBJ2-7; D possibly corresponds to TRBD2 (6 bases). V was pared by 2 bases and J by 2 bases, with 13 bases between. CDR1 is LGHNA, CDR2 YSLEER, per germline. The CDR3 contains 15 residues.